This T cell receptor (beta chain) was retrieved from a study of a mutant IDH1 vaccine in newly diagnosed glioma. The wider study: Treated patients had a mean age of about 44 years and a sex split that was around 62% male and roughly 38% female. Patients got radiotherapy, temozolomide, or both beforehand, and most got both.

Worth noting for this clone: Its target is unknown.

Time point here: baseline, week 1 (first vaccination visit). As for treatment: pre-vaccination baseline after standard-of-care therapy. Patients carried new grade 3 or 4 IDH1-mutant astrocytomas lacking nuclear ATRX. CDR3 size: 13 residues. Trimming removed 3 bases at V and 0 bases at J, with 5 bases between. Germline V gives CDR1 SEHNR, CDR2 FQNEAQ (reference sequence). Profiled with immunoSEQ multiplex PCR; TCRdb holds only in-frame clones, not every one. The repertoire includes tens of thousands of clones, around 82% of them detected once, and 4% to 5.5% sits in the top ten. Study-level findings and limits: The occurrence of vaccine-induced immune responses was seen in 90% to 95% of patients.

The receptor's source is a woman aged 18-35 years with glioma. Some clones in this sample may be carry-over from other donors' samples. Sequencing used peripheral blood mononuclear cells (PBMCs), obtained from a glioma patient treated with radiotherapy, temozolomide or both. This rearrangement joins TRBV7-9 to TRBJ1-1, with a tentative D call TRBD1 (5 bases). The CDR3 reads CASSLDMNTEAFF. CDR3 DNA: TGTGCCAGCAGCTTGGACATGAACACTGAAGCTTTCTTT.